This entry lists 20 T cell receptor beta chains sequenced from one sample in a study of OX40 agonist ivuxolimab in advanced cancers. Generated by immunoSEQ multiplex PCR, the TCRdb table keeps only in-frame clones and is missing some. Counted here are about 93,000 clones, under 95% occurring once; the ten biggest clones make up about 2.6%. Sequenced here: CD4+ or CD8+ T cells sorted from blood, sampled in a trial of the OX40 agonist ivuxolimab. The receptors were gathered from an adult with an advanced solid tumor such as melanoma, head and neck, liver or kidney cancer.

This chain connects TRBV5-6 to TRBJ1-2, with TRBD1 matching 7 bases. V was clipped by 0 bases and J by 8 bases; unmatched bases: 10. The CDR3 sequence is 15 residues long. Germline V gene data show CDR1 as SGHDT and CDR2 as YYEEEE. The DNA for the CDR3 is TGTGCCAGCAGCTTGGCTATAGGGGGCGTAAAAGGCTACACCTTC. This codes for CASSLAIGGVKGYTF.

The chain employs TRBV4-1 and TRBJ1-1; TRBD1 might be the D (6 bases). V was shortened by 1 base and J by 8 bases, with 14 bases between the two germline ends. The CDR3 has 14 amino acids. CDR1 and CDR2 (germline): MGHRA, YSYEKL. CDR3 protein: CASSQGRGAGEAFF. The DNA for the CDR3 is TGCGCCAGCAGCCAAGGCCGGGGGGCAGGCGAAGCTTTCTTT.

The rearrangement uses TRBV30 and TRBJ2-7; 9 nucleotides agree with TRBD1. V lost 5 bases to trimming and J lost 3 bases; unmatched junction nucleotides: 2. The CDR3 length is 12 residues. CDR1 is GTSNPN, CDR2 SVGIG, per germline (reference sequence). The CDR3 reads CAWGTGRYEQYF. CDR3 sequence (DNA): TGTGCCTGGGGGACAGGGCGCTACGAGCAGTACTTC.

The chain uses TRBV11-2 and TRBJ2-1, with a weak D call TRBD1 (5 bases). The CDR3 length is 17 residues. In germline, CDR1 is SGHAT, CDR2 FQNNGV. Trimming pared 2 bases from V and 0 bases from J, leaving 14 bases between. The CDR3 region has the DNA TGTGCCAGCAGCTTATTTATAGGGGTGAGCTCCTACAATGAGCAGTTCTTC. Translation gives CASSLFIGVSSYNEQFF. Using reference TRBV11-2 and TRBJ2-1 for the parts outside the CDR3, the full variable domain is EAGVAQSPRYKIIEKRQSVAFWCNPISGHATLYWYQQILGQGPKLLIQFQNNGVVDDSQLPKDRFSAERLKGVDSTLKIQPAKLEDSAVYLCASSLFIGVSSYNEQFFGPGTRLTVL.

The chain is built from TRBV30 and TRBJ2-7, with 8 bases identical to TRBD1. From germline, CDR1 is GTSNPN and CDR2 SVGIG (reference sequence). Losses at the gene ends were 3 bases for V and 3 bases for J; bases not matched to a gene: 13. CDR3 length: 16 residues. In DNA, the CDR3 is TGTGCCTGGAGCCGGAGGACAGGGTTTAGGAGCTACGAGCAGTACTTC. Translation: CAWSRRTGFRSYEQYF.

This chain connects TRBV29-1 to TRBJ2-3, with D tentatively TRBD2 (6 bases). Germline CDR1 is SQVTM and CDR2 is ANQGSEA. This CDR3 is built from 14 residues. V shed 7 bases and J shed 2 bases, with 16 bases lying between them. The CDR3 region has the DNA TGCAGCGCCTGGTGGGGGGAATACACAGATACGCAGTATTTT. It codes for CSAWWGEYTDTQYF.

The count of this clone is one. Written as DNA, the CDR3 is TGTGCCAGTAGTATTCCGGTGTGGGGGACCGGGGAGCTGTTTTTT. The encoded protein is CASSIPVWGTGELFF. The chain has TRBV19 and TRBJ2-2, with D perhaps assigned TRBD1 or TRBD2 (5 bases each). The ends were cut back, 3 bases at V and 5 bases at J, with 13 bases in the middle. Germline-derived CDR1 and CDR2 are LNHDA and SQIVND (reference sequence). The CDR3 extends over 15 amino acids.

The chain uses TRBV30 and TRBJ1-5, with D unclear. The CDR3 spans 13 residues. Trimming cost V 0 bases and J 4 bases, with 7 bases left between them. Germline values: CDR1 GTSNPN, CDR2 SVGIG (reference sequence). The CDR3 sequence: CAWSVNGNQPQHF. The CDR3 nucleotides read TGTGCCTGGAGTGTAAATGGGAATCAGCCCCAGCATTTT. Complete variable domain (other parts from reference TRBV30 and TRBJ1-5): SQTIHQWPATLVQPVGSPLSLECTVEGTSNPNLYWYRQAAGRGLQLLFYSVGIGQISSEVPQNLSASRPQDRQFILSSKKLLLSDSGFYLCAWSVNGNQPQHFGDGTRLSIL.

CDR3 nucleotide sequence: TGCGCCAGCAGCCAAGTGGGGGTTGGGAGCAATCAGCCCCAGCATTTT. This codes for CASSQVGVGSNQPQHF. This sequence joins TRBV4-1 and TRBJ1-5; TRBD1 might be the D (5 bases). The CDR3 runs 16 residues. With 1 base removed from V and 1 base from J, the gap between germline ends came to 11 bases. The germline V gene has CDR1 MGHRA and CDR2 YSYEKL.

The chain is built from TRBV27 and TRBJ2-1; the D gene could be TRBD1 or TRBD2 (5 bases each). Per germline, CDR1 MNHEY and CDR2 SMNVEV (reference sequence). Trimming removed 8 bases at V and 9 bases at J, with 14 bases between. This CDR3 region has 12 residues. The CDR3 DNA reads as TGTGCCAGCCAACCCCTTGGGGGTGAGCAGTTCTTC. It specifies CASQPLGGEQFF.

The chain is built from TRBV27 and TRBJ2-5; TRBD1 is a possible D gene (5 bases). This CDR3 is built from 16 residues. CDR1 and CDR2 from the germline V gene are MNHEY and SMNVEV (reference sequence). The germline V and J ends were trimmed by 2 bases and 5 bases, with 18 bases remaining between them. The chain's CDR3 is CASSLVGPDRGETQYF. The CDR3 nucleotides are TGTGCCAGCAGTTTAGTGGGGCCGGACCGTGGGGAGACCCAGTACTTC.

V is TRBV6-4 and J is TRBJ1-1; D remains unclear. The germline CDR1 and CDR2 sequences are MRHNA and SNTAGT. CDR3 length: 13 amino acids. The V end was cut by 4 bases, the J end by 4 bases, with 10 bases between. The DNA for the CDR3 is TGTGCCAGCAGTGGGCCCGCACGCACTGAAGCTTTCTTT. As protein: CASSGPARTEAFF.

Concerning this clone: Other DNA sequences in this specimen translate into the identical CDR3. The chain couples TRBV6-5 to TRBJ2-7; D unresolved. Germline V gene sequence: CDR1 MNHEY, CDR2 SVGAGI. The CDR3 contains 12 residues. Trimming cost V 6 bases and J 3 bases, with 9 bases left between them. This CDR3 reads CASSPDGYEQYF. The CDR3 nucleotides read TGTGCCAGCAGCCCTGACGGCTACGAGCAGTACTTC.

The chain combines TRBV7-9 with TRBJ2-4, with D unresolved. V gave up 5 bases and J gave up 1 base, with 15 bases separating them. The germline CDR1 and CDR2 sequences are SEHNR and FQNEAQ (reference sequence). This CDR3 has 16 residues. The CDR3 nucleotides are TGTGCCAGCAGCCCACAGTTATTAGGGGCCAAAAACATTCAGTACTTC. The encoded protein is CASSPQLLGAKNIQYF.

Note on this clone: It is unclear where the CDR3 begins or ends on the DNA, so no DNA is shown, and the CDR3 is as TCRdb lists it. The J gene is TRBJ1-6, the V gene TRBV7-5. TRBV7-5 constitutes a pseudogene. 19 amino acids form the CDR3, both terminal residues included. CDR3: CARSLSCWGEGSYNSPLHF.

This clone has just a few counts. The V and J genes are TRBV6-1 and TRBJ2-7; no clear D. With 2 bases removed from V and 0 bases from J, the gap between germline ends came to 11 bases. Per germline, CDR1 MNHNS and CDR2 SASEGT. CDR3 length: 15 residues. CDR3 sequence reads: CASSETSLISYEQYF. Written as DNA, the CDR3 is TGTGCCAGCAGTGAAACCAGCCTAATCTCCTACGAGCAGTACTTC.

For the CDR3, the DNA is TGTGCCAGCAGTTACTCGTTACAGGGGGCCACTGAAGCTTTCTTT. Translated: CASSYSLQGATEAFF. The rearrangement links TRBV6-6 to TRBJ1-1; TRBD1 matches 9 bases. After removal of 0 bases from V and 4 bases from J, the junction contained 3 bases not matched to a gene. Germline CDR1 reads MNHNY; CDR2 reads SVGAGI (reference sequence). This CDR3 comprises 15 residues.

V usage is TRBV25-1 and J usage is TRBJ2-1; 7 bases line up with TRBD2. The length of the CDR3 is 16 residues. V was clipped by 5 bases and J by 6 bases; unmatched bases: 13. CDR1 and CDR2 (germline): MGHDK, SYGVNS. Here the CDR3 reads CASSTGPAGAFNEQFF. CDR3 DNA sequence: TGTGCCAGCAGTACGGGACCTGCGGGAGCTTTCAATGAGCAGTTCTTC.

The chain links TRBV19 to TRBJ2-1, with TRBD2 matching over 12 bases. This CDR3 is built from 17 residues. Germline CDR1 and CDR2: LNHDA and SQIVND (reference sequence). The ends lost 5 bases at V and 7 bases at J; junction bases unmatched: 12. CDR3 in DNA: TGTGCCAGTAGTTCCCCGACTAGCGGGGGATCGGGGAATGAGCAGTTCTTC. It yields the protein CASSSPTSGGSGNEQFF.

The gene calls are TRBV11-2 and TRBJ2-7; TRBD1 agrees at 8 bases. Germline V gene sequence: CDR1 SGHAT, CDR2 FQNNGV. The CDR3 is 15 residues long. V trimming: 1 base; J trimming: 3 bases; junction bases outside the gene matches: 5. CDR3 DNA sequence: TGTGCCAGCAGCTTAGGGGCAGGGGGCGGCTACGAGCAGTACTTC. Its translation: CASSLGAGGGYEQYF.